This TCR beta chain was profiled in a study of shared clonotypes between healthy human individuals. Sequenced by immunoSEQ multiplex PCR; TCRdb stores in-frame clones only, minus some. In the table there are over 2 million clones, around 90% of which are singletons. The study, taken as a whole, reports: With a few donors compared, 4.5% to 6.5% of naive CD4 clonotypes were shared.

The table lists this clone with a few counts. Its antigen is not identified. V dropped 4 bases and J dropped 4 bases, with 11 bases sitting between them. The V gene's germline CDR1 is SGHKS and CDR2 YYEKEE (reference sequence). The CDR3 contains 13 residues. The TCR originated in a man aged 18 to 30 in good health. Some clones in this sample may be carry-over from other donors' samples. Sequencing input: naive CD4+ T cells from PBMCs. Subset noted: CD45RA+ positively selected. The gene calls are TRBV5-5 and TRBJ1-2; TRBD1 might be the D (6 bases). Here the CDR3 DNA reads TGTGCCAGCAGCCAGACAGGACCCTATGGCTACACCTTC. Amino acids: CASSQTGPYGYTF.